This T cell receptor (beta chain) was sequenced during a study of CD8 T cells in ankylosing spondylitis. Study outcomes and limitations: Previously reported in reactive arthritis synovial fluid and blood were some of the motif variants. There was reportedly significant enrichment of clones that were disease-linked in matched ankylosing spondylitis synovial fluid. One TCR beta motif, made up of eight or nine highly homologous variants, appeared characteristic of ankylosing spondylitis blood.

Remarks on this clonotype: No antigen is known for it.

The CDR3 is 16 residues long. Germline CDR1 and CDR2: SEHNR and FQNEAQ (reference sequence). Unmatched junction bases numbered 6, after V lost 1 base and J lost 9 bases. TCRdb reprocessed the 5' RACE reads via MiXCR and lists one record per CDR3 protein. The table shows 250,000 to 350,000 distinct CDR3 sequences, with less than 25% occurring only once. The source of this sequence is a female donor with ankylosing spondylitis or in good health (not recorded which). This chain uses TRBV7-9 with TRBJ2-1; TRBD2 aligns across 13 bases. The sequenced sample was blood, either unsorted or a sorted T cell fraction (not recorded which). The CDR3 coding sequence is TGTGCCAGCAGCTTAGGGGGGACTAGCGGGATCGCTGAGCAGTTCTTC. Its protein is CASSLGGTSGIAEQFF.